This T cell receptor (beta chain) appears in the sequencing data of a study of blood T cells in healthy people across ages. Collection of about 9.4 milliliters of peripheral blood was performed for each donor. Germline V lookup: CDR1 MGHDK, CDR2 SYGVNS. With 1 base removed from V and 4 bases from J, the gap between germline ends came to 5 bases. The CDR3 loop spans 12 amino acids. PCR was performed a second time for roughly 7 to 11 cycles using a sample-barcoded 5' primer and a J-beta primer mix. Tags on each cDNA molecule came from a template-switch adaptor with 12 random nucleotides. From the 5' RACE reads, TCRdb called clonotypes with MiXCR, one entry per CDR3 protein. Of about 780,000 distinct CDR3 sequences in the sample, around 25% were seen once. This clonotype has a handful of counts. Its matching antigen is unknown. Likely a read error: the CDR3 ends without its conserved phenylalanine or tryptophan.

Study conclusions and caveats: Not knowing donor CMV status may have confounded expanded clonotype changes.

These data also formed part of another study, on T cells of mothers and their children. This second report adds: Per 15 ul, 1.5 ug of RNA was used, with all extracted RNA going into cDNA synthesis.

The clonotype comes from a boy aged 10-17 years in good health. The sequencing sample was made of blood. The chain carries TRBV25-1 and TRBJ2-7, with no clear D. Here the CDR3 DNA reads TGTGCCAGCAGTGAATCAGGTTACGAGCAGTACTTA. This translates into CASSESGYEQYL.